The rows below give T cell receptor beta chains drawn from one sample of a study of cytomegalovirus exposure and HLA in healthy donors. Measured with immunoSEQ multiplex PCR; TCRdb has only the in-frame clones, and not every one. Seen here are approximately 180,000 clones, over 9.5% observed once, and the top ten hold 7.5% to 10%. Specimen: PBMCs. The receptors derive from a man in his fifties in good health and CMV-seropositive. Both conserved end residues are part of each CDR3. Each record gives: D gene, J gene, V gene, clone size, CDR3 DNA, CDR3 protein. A D gene is named only where the DNA matches it firmly. Rows may omit the clone size; those that give it use once, few, many or a size class.

d_gene: .; j_gene: TRBJ2-3; v_gene: TRBV7-9; abundance: .; CDR3nt: TGTGCCAGCAGCCCCCAGGGAGATACGCAGTATTTT; CDR3aa: CASSPQGDTQYF
d_gene: TRBD2; j_gene: TRBJ2-3; v_gene: TRBV6-6; abundance: few; CDR3nt: TGTGCCAGCAGTTACGTCGGCGGGGGGGCCTCCGATACGCAGTATTTT; CDR3aa: CASSYVGGGASDTQYF
d_gene: .; j_gene: TRBJ1-1; v_gene: TRBV4-2; abundance: few; CDR3nt: TGTGCCAGCAGCCAAGAGACAGTTGGGAACACTGAAGCTTTCTTT; CDR3aa: CASSQETVGNTEAFF
d_gene: TRBD1; j_gene: TRBJ2-7; v_gene: TRBV6-6; abundance: once; CDR3nt: TGTGCCAGCAGTACCACAGGGGCGAGCTACGAGCAGTACTTC; CDR3aa: CASSTTGASYEQYF
d_gene: .; j_gene: TRBJ2-1; v_gene: TRBV4-3; abundance: .; CDR3nt: TGCGCCAGCAGCCTACGAGGAGGTGATGAGCAGTTCTTC; CDR3aa: CASSLRGGDEQFF
d_gene: TRBD1; j_gene: TRBJ2-7; v_gene: TRBV6-1; abundance: few; CDR3nt: TGTGCCAGCAGGACCGACAGGGGAAACTACGAGCAGTACTTC; CDR3aa: CASRTDRGNYEQYF
d_gene: .; j_gene: TRBJ1-1; v_gene: TRBV7-9; abundance: .; CDR3nt: TGTGCCAGCAGCTTCGAAGGTGGGCAGCTGAACACTGAAGCTTTCTTT; CDR3aa: CASSFEGGQLNTEAFF
d_gene: TRBD1; j_gene: TRBJ2-7; v_gene: TRBV9; abundance: .; CDR3nt: TGTGCCAGCAGCATAGCCGGGACAGCCTTCTACGAGCAGTACTTC; CDR3aa: CASSIAGTAFYEQYF
d_gene: TRBD2; j_gene: TRBJ2-3; v_gene: TRBV5-5; abundance: few; CDR3nt: TGTGCCAGCAGCGCTATGGCGGGGGGGCTCCTCACGCAGTATTTT; CDR3aa: CASSAMAGGLLTQYF
d_gene: TRBD1; j_gene: TRBJ1-2; v_gene: TRBV6-6; abundance: .; CDR3nt: TGTGCCAGCAAAGCTATGCCCACAGGGGGCGACTATGGCTACACCTTC; CDR3aa: CASKAMPTGGDYGYTF
d_gene: .; j_gene: TRBJ1-2; v_gene: TRBV18; abundance: few; CDR3nt: TGTGCCAGCTCACTACGTCCGGCGGATGGCTACACCTTC; CDR3aa: CASSLRPADGYTF
d_gene: .; j_gene: TRBJ1-1; v_gene: TRBV6-5; abundance: .; CDR3nt: TGTGCCAGCGCGCGGGTTGGGAACACTGAAGCTTTCTTT; CDR3aa: CASARVGNTEAFF
d_gene: TRBD1; j_gene: TRBJ2-7; v_gene: TRBV4-2; abundance: .; CDR3nt: TGTGCCAGCAGCCAGAAGCTTGACAGGGGGATCGAGTACGAGCAGTACTTC; CDR3aa: CASSQKLDRGIEYEQYF
d_gene: TRBD1; j_gene: TRBJ1-6; v_gene: TRBV2; abundance: .; CDR3nt: TGTGCCTCATCGACAGGGACCAATTCACCCCTCCACTTT; CDR3aa: CASSTGTNSPLHF
d_gene: TRBD2; j_gene: TRBJ2-5; v_gene: TRBV15; abundance: few; CDR3nt: TGTGCCACCAGCAGAGGGACTAGCGGGGGGGAAGAGACCCAGTACTTC; CDR3aa: CATSRGTSGGEETQYF
d_gene: .; j_gene: TRBJ1-1; v_gene: TRBV5-5; abundance: .; CDR3nt: TGTGCCAGCAGCGCCGGGAGACAGAACACTGAAGCTTTCTTT; CDR3aa: CASSAGRQNTEAFF
d_gene: .; j_gene: TRBJ2-5; v_gene: TRBV7-9; abundance: .; CDR3nt: TGTGCCAGCAGCTCCGGAGGTTTGAGGTACTTC; CDR3aa: CASSSGGLRYF
d_gene: TRBD1; j_gene: TRBJ2-2; v_gene: TRBV6-6; abundance: few; CDR3nt: TGTGCCAGCAGTTACGTCGAAGGGACAGGAGGGGAGCTGTTTTTT; CDR3aa: CASSYVEGTGGELFF
d_gene: .; j_gene: TRBJ2-1; v_gene: TRBV5-6; abundance: many; CDR3nt: TGTGCCAGCAGCCCCGGCAGGGTACCCTACAATGAGCAGTTCTTC; CDR3aa: CASSPGRVPYNEQFF
d_gene: TRBD1; j_gene: TRBJ2-2; v_gene: TRBV11-2; abundance: few; CDR3nt: TGTGCCAGCAGCCCGTTGAAGACAGGGAAGCTGACCGGGGAGCTGTTTTTT; CDR3aa: CASSPLKTGKLTGELFF
d_gene: .; j_gene: TRBJ2-3; v_gene: TRBV11-2; abundance: .; CDR3nt: TGTGCCAGCAGCCCAAACGCGTGGGCCGATACGCAGTATTTT; CDR3aa: CASSPNAWADTQYF
d_gene: TRBD1; j_gene: TRBJ1-3; v_gene: TRBV11-2; abundance: few; CDR3nt: TGTGCCAGCAGCTTAGTAAGGGGGCCTGGAAACACCATATATTTT; CDR3aa: CASSLVRGPGNTIYF
d_gene: TRBD2; j_gene: TRBJ2-3; v_gene: TRBV11-2; abundance: few; CDR3nt: TGTGCCAGCAGCAGACTAGCGGGGCCCACAGATACGCAGTATTTT; CDR3aa: CASSRLAGPTDTQYF
d_gene: .; j_gene: TRBJ1-2; v_gene: TRBV9; abundance: .; CDR3nt: TGTGCCAGCAGCCCCTCCGGAAGGGGAGGATACTATGGCTACACCTTC; CDR3aa: CASSPSGRGGYYGYTF
d_gene: TRBD1; j_gene: TRBJ1-2; v_gene: TRBV7-6; abundance: few; CDR3nt: TGTGCCAGCAGCACCGGGACAGGGCGTTCCAACTATGGCTACACCTTC; CDR3aa: CASSTGTGRSNYGYTF
d_gene: .; j_gene: TRBJ1-2; v_gene: TRBV19; abundance: .; CDR3nt: TGTGCCAGTAGTATAACTCTGCCCCGGGGGAACTATGGCTACACCTTC; CDR3aa: CASSITLPRGNYGYTF
d_gene: .; j_gene: TRBJ1-2; v_gene: TRBV30; abundance: few; CDR3nt: TGTGCCTGGGCCTCGTCACGGGTCGGGTATGGCTACACCTTC; CDR3aa: CAWASSRVGYGYTF
d_gene: .; j_gene: TRBJ1-1; v_gene: TRBV4-3; abundance: .; CDR3nt: TGCGCCAGCAGCCAAGATCGGGGGGGGGCTACTGAAGCTTTCTTT; CDR3aa: CASSQDRGGATEAFF
d_gene: TRBD1; j_gene: TRBJ2-4; v_gene: TRBV25-1; abundance: few; CDR3nt: TGTGCCAGCAGTGAGACAGGGGTGAGGACCAAAAACATTCAGTACTTC; CDR3aa: CASSETGVRTKNIQYF
d_gene: TRBD2; j_gene: TRBJ2-5; v_gene: TRBV11-3; abundance: few; CDR3nt: TGTGCCAGCAGCCCCAGGCGGGAGACCCTCCAAGAGACCCAGTACTTC; CDR3aa: CASSPRRETLQETQYF
d_gene: TRBD2; j_gene: TRBJ2-1; v_gene: TRBV5-1; abundance: .; CDR3nt: TGCGCCAGCAGCTTGCCGACTAGCGGGGGCATCTACAATGAGCAGTTCTTC; CDR3aa: CASSLPTSGGIYNEQFF
d_gene: .; j_gene: TRBJ2-1; v_gene: TRBV9; abundance: few; CDR3nt: TGTGCCAGCAGCGTAGGGGGCGTGGCGGTCAATGAGCAGTTCTTC; CDR3aa: CASSVGGVAVNEQFF
d_gene: .; j_gene: TRBJ2-7; v_gene: TRBV7-2; abundance: .; CDR3nt: TGTGCCAGCAGCTTAGAATACGGTCTCGCCGAGCAGTACTTC; CDR3aa: CASSLEYGLAEQYF
d_gene: .; j_gene: TRBJ2-5; v_gene: TRBV30; abundance: few; CDR3nt: TGTGCCTGGAGGGGTTGGGGACAACTCCAAGAGACCCAGTACTTC; CDR3aa: CAWRGWGQLQETQYF
d_gene: TRBD1; j_gene: TRBJ2-2; v_gene: TRBV19; abundance: .; CDR3nt: TGTGCCAGTAGGGACAGGGCTATCGGGGAGCTGTTTTTT; CDR3aa: CASRDRAIGELFF
d_gene: TRBD2; j_gene: TRBJ2-1; v_gene: TRBV29-1; abundance: few; CDR3nt: TGCAGCGTTGACGTGACTAGCTCCAATGAGCAGTTCTTC; CDR3aa: CSVDVTSSNEQFF
d_gene: TRBD1; j_gene: TRBJ1-1; v_gene: TRBV14; abundance: few; CDR3nt: TGTGCCAGCAGCCAAGATAGACAGGGGTACTTCTGGGCTTTCTTT; CDR3aa: CASSQDRQGYFWAFF
d_gene: .; j_gene: TRBJ1-4; v_gene: TRBV7-2; abundance: few; CDR3nt: TGTGCCAGCAGCTCCTTCCCGGGGAGTAGAAATGAAAAACTGTTTTTT; CDR3aa: CASSSFPGSRNEKLFF
d_gene: .; j_gene: TRBJ1-2; v_gene: TRBV9; abundance: .; CDR3nt: TGTGCCAGCAGCGACAGATCGGGCTACACCTTC; CDR3aa: CASSDRSGYTF
d_gene: .; j_gene: TRBJ1-6; v_gene: TRBV6-5; abundance: few; CDR3nt: TGTGCCAGCAGTTACTCAGGCAGGGAAAATTCACCCCTCCACTTT; CDR3aa: CASSYSGRENSPLHF
d_gene: .; j_gene: TRBJ2-5; v_gene: TRBV5-6; abundance: .; CDR3nt: TGTGCCAGCAGCTTGGGGCTAGAGCAAGAGACCCAGTACTTC; CDR3aa: CASSLGLEQETQYF
d_gene: .; j_gene: TRBJ1-6; v_gene: TRBV6-4; abundance: .; CDR3nt: TGTGCCAGCAGTGACAGGGGGTCACCCCTCCACTTT; CDR3aa: CASSDRGSPLHF
d_gene: .; j_gene: TRBJ2-5; v_gene: TRBV5-4; abundance: .; CDR3nt: TGTGCCAGCAGCTTGGGGACATCCCAAGAGACCCAGTACTTC; CDR3aa: CASSLGTSQETQYF
d_gene: TRBD1; j_gene: TRBJ1-2; v_gene: TRBV19; abundance: few; CDR3nt: TGTGCCAGTAGTATAAGTTCTTGGGACAGGGACTATGGCTACACCTTC; CDR3aa: CASSISSWDRDYGYTF
d_gene: .; j_gene: TRBJ1-6; v_gene: TRBV27; abundance: .; CDR3nt: TGTGCCAGCAGTTTATCGACTGGGAGGGATAATTCACCCCTCCACTTT; CDR3aa: CASSLSTGRDNSPLHF
d_gene: .; j_gene: TRBJ1-2; v_gene: TRBV27; abundance: few; CDR3nt: TGTGCCAGCAGTTTATCGATTGGACAGACGAACTATGGCTACACCTTC; CDR3aa: CASSLSIGQTNYGYTF
d_gene: .; j_gene: TRBJ1-6; v_gene: TRBV10-3; abundance: few; CDR3nt: TGTGCCATCAGTGAGGACAGAGGAATGGTTTCACCCCTCCACTTT; CDR3aa: CAISEDRGMVSPLHF
d_gene: TRBD1; j_gene: TRBJ2-5; v_gene: TRBV9; abundance: .; CDR3nt: TGTGCCAGCAGCGTAGCTCAGGGGGCAGAGACCCAGTACTTC; CDR3aa: CASSVAQGAETQYF
d_gene: .; j_gene: TRBJ1-1; v_gene: TRBV10-2; abundance: .; CDR3nt: TGCGCCAGCAGTGAATGGGGCGAGAACACTGAAGCTTTCTTT; CDR3aa: CASSEWGENTEAFF
d_gene: TRBD1; j_gene: TRBJ2-5; v_gene: TRBV14; abundance: .; CDR3nt: TGTGCCAGCAGCCCACCCACGGACAGGGGCCAAGAGACCCAGTACTTC; CDR3aa: CASSPPTDRGQETQYF
d_gene: TRBD1; j_gene: TRBJ1-2; v_gene: TRBV5-6; abundance: few; CDR3nt: TGTGCCAGCAGCCCGACAGGGGTCGAGTATGGCTACACCTTC; CDR3aa: CASSPTGVEYGYTF
d_gene: .; j_gene: TRBJ2-1; v_gene: TRBV5-4; abundance: few; CDR3nt: TGTGCCAGCAGCATGACTAGAGGGAATGAGCAGTTCTTC; CDR3aa: CASSMTRGNEQFF
d_gene: TRBD2; j_gene: TRBJ2-1; v_gene: TRBV7-8; abundance: .; CDR3nt: TGTGCCAGCAGCTTCGAGCGGGGGATCGGGAATGAGCAGTTCTTC; CDR3aa: CASSFERGIGNEQFF
d_gene: TRBD1; j_gene: TRBJ1-4; v_gene: TRBV7-2; abundance: .; CDR3nt: TGTGCCAGCAGCTCATACAGGGGAGCTGGGGAAAAACTGTTTTTT; CDR3aa: CASSSYRGAGEKLFF